This entry lists 26 T cell receptor beta chains sequenced from one sample in a study of graft-versus-host responses after intestinal transplantation. TCRdb's copy holds only in-frame clones and misses some; the assay was immunoSEQ multiplex PCR. The data show some 13,000 clones, around 74% seen once. The starting material, graft tissue, was processed to release intraepithelial and lamina propria lymphocytes. The sequences come from ileum tissue, collected 16 days after intestinal transplant. These receptor sequences come from a human patient who received an intestinal transplant, so some T cells may come from the graft donor.

This clone was found a few times. The rearrangement joins TRBV4-3 to TRBJ2-7, with 8 bases matching TRBD1. The junction had 4 bases not matched to a gene; V was cut back by 0 bases and J by 3 bases. Germline-derived CDR1 and CDR2 are LGHNA and YSLEER. This CDR3 has 15 residues. The CDR3 DNA is TGCGCCAGCAGCCAAGATCGGGACAGGCGCTACGAGCAGTACTTC. Residues: CASSQDRDRRYEQYF.

Remarks on this clone: The same CDR3 is also encoded by other DNA sequences in this sample. The genes are TRBV5-1 and TRBJ1-2; D gene unclear. Germline lookup yields CDR1 SGHRS and CDR2 YFSETQ. Trimming removed 2 bases at V and 4 bases at J, with 9 bases between. This CDR3 has 13 residues. CDR3 protein: CASSFERVYGYTF. CDR3 DNA: TGCGCCAGCAGCTTTGAGCGAGTCTATGGCTACACCTTC.

The chain uses TRBV10-2 and TRBJ2-2, with unresolved D. CDR3 size: 16 residues. V lost 8 bases and J lost 1, with 17 bases in between. Germline V gene sequence: CDR1 WSHSY, CDR2 SAAADI. The CDR3 DNA is TGCGCCAGCTCCTCCCCGGTCCCAAGGAACACCGGGGAGCTGTTTTTT. Protein product: CASSSPVPRNTGELFF.

The genes are TRBV30 and TRBJ2-3; 8 nucleotides match TRBD2. This CDR3 contains 14 residues. Germline V lookup: CDR1 GTSNPN, CDR2 SVGIG (reference sequence). The J segment lost 4 bases and the V segment lost 6 bases, leaving 9 bases of the junction unmatched. The CDR3 region has the DNA TGTGCCTGTGAGAACCTCGGGGGGGCAGATACGCAGTATTTT. This gives the protein CACENLGGADTQYF. The whole variable domain, filled in from reference TRBV30 and TRBJ2-3, reads SQTIHQWPATLVQPVGSPLSLECTVEGTSNPNLYWYRQAAGRGLQLLFYSVGIGQISSEVPQNLSASRPQDRQFILSSKKLLLSDSGFYLCACENLGGADTQYFGPGTRLTVL.

The gene calls are TRBV12-5 and TRBJ1-1, with D perhaps matching TRBD1 (6 bases). Germline loops: CDR1 LGHNT, CDR2 FRNRAP. This CDR3 is 15 amino acids long. V lost 1 base, J lost 8 bases, and 17 bases lay in between. CDR3: CASGLDGGGRGEAFF. In nucleotides, the CDR3 is TGTGCTAGTGGTTTGGACGGGGGGGGGCGAGGCGAAGCTTTCTTT.

This clone has just one count. An end of the junction does not agree with germline; a read error may underlie this. V is TRBV11-2 and J is TRBJ2-5; TRBD2 might be the D (5 bases). Germline CDR1 SGHAT, CDR2 FQNNGV. The CDR3 is 12 amino acids. The CDR3 nucleotides are TGTGCCAGCAGCCCAACTAGAGAGGCCCAGTACTTC. Its translation is CASSPTREAQYF. The whole variable domain, filled in from reference TRBV11-2 and TRBJ2-5, reads EAGVAQSPRYKIIEKRQSVAFWCNPISGHATLYWYQQILGQGPKLLIQFQNNGVVDDSQLPKDRFSAERLKGVDSTLKIQPAKLEDSAVYLCASSPTREAQYFGPGTRLLVL.

The CDR3 region is CASSDSQESTEAFF. The CDR3 DNA reads TGTGCCAGCAGTGACTCGCAGGAAAGCACTGAAGCTTTCTTT. The chain uses TRBV6-4 and TRBJ1-1; D unresolved. This CDR3 spans 14 amino acids. Trimming removed 0 bases at V and 4 bases at J, with 9 bases between. Looked up from germline, CDR1 is MRHNA and CDR2 is SNTAGT.

The chain combines TRBV15 with TRBJ1-1; D ambiguous. The V gene's germline CDR1 is LNHNV and CDR2 YYDKDF (reference sequence). Trimming took off 3 bases at V and 10 bases at J, with 15 bases between the two ends. The CDR3 consists of 13 residues. The DNA for the CDR3 is TGTGCCACCAGCAGCGGTTATGAGAGGCGAGCTTTCTTT. Amino acid sequence: CATSSGYERRAFF. Drawing the rest from reference TRBV15 and TRBJ1-1, the complete variable domain is DAMVIQNPRYQVTQFGKPVTLSCSQTLNHNVMYWYQQKSSQAPKLLFHYYDKDFNNEADTPDNFQSRRPNTSFCFLDIRSPGLGDTAMYLCATSSGYERRAFFGQGTRLTVV.

The chain is built from TRBV30 and TRBJ2-5; D might be TRBD1 (8 bases). The CDR3 is 13 amino acids. CDR1 GTSNPN and CDR2 SVGIG come from the germline V gene (reference sequence). V was shortened by 0 bases and J by 5 bases, with 10 bases between the two germline ends. As DNA, the CDR3 is TGTGCCTGGAGTGTACAGGGGGGGGAGACCCAGTACTTC. Translated, it gives CAWSVQGGETQYF.

The chain combines TRBV5-1 with TRBJ2-2, with TRBD2 matching 8 bases. After removal of 3 bases from V and 5 bases from J, the junction contained 6 bases not matched to a gene. CDR1 is SGHRS and CDR2 is YFSETQ in the germline V gene. The length of the CDR3 is 15 residues. CDR3 nucleotides: TGCGCCAGCAGCTATTTTAGCGGGACTACCGGGGAGCTGTTTTTT. Protein: CASSYFSGTTGELFF.

The chain joins TRBV6-6 to TRBJ1-2; 7 bases match TRBD1. CDR1 and CDR2 from the germline V gene are MNHNY and SVGAGI (reference sequence). This CDR3 spans 14 amino acids. V shed 2 bases and J 8 bases; nucleotides not matched to a gene: 8. The CDR3 DNA is TGTGCCAGCAGTTACCTATGGGACAGTGACGGCTACACCTTC. Protein sequence: CASSYLWDSDGYTF.

The J gene is TRBJ1-2, the V gene TRBV10-2; D call uncertain. Germline V gene lookup returns CDR1 WSHSY and CDR2 SAAADI. The V end lost 0 bases, the J end lost 5 bases, and 10 bases lay between the germline ends. The CDR3 length is 14 residues. The CDR3 loop reads CASSESTRSYGYTF. The DNA of the CDR3 is TGCGCCAGCAGTGAGTCGACCCGGAGTTATGGCTACACCTTC.

The V call is TRBV7-9, the J call TRBJ2-7; 12 nucleotides align to TRBD2. The CDR3 loop spans 16 amino acids. V trimming: 5 bases; J trimming: 0 bases; junction bases outside the gene matches: 5. Germline V lookup: CDR1 SEHNR, CDR2 FQNEAQ (reference sequence). The CDR3 loop reads CASSPPTSGGSYEQYF. The CDR3, as DNA: TGTGCCAGCAGCCCTCCGACTAGCGGGGGCTCCTACGAGCAGTACTTC.

The CDR3 reads CASSQGGSNSYTF. Written as DNA, the CDR3 is TGCGCCAGCAGCCAAGGTGGGAGTAATAGCTACACCTTC. The rearrangement joins TRBV4-1 to TRBJ1-2; no definite D call. Germline loops: CDR1 MGHRA, CDR2 YSYEKL. Trimming cost V 1 base and J 9 bases, with 12 bases left between them. This CDR3 has 13 amino acids.

This clone turned up a few times. This chain joins TRBV6-5 and TRBJ2-7; TRBD2 matches 7 bases. The CDR3 consists of 15 residues. V shed 4 bases, J shed 2 bases, and the junction held 8 bases outside the gene matches. The germline CDR1 and CDR2 sequences are MNHEY and SVGAGI. The CDR3 DNA reads TGTGCCAGCAGTTCCGTCTGGGCGGGAGCCTACGAGCAGTACTTC. Encoded protein: CASSSVWAGAYEQYF.

The V and J genes are TRBV9 and TRBJ1-4; a weak D match, TRBD1 (5 bases). The germline V and J ends were trimmed by 2 bases and 8 bases, with 13 bases remaining between them. The CDR3 contains 14 residues. Germline V gene data show CDR1 as SGDLS and CDR2 as YYNGEE. The CDR3 here is CASSVRQGSEKLFF. DNA for the CDR3: TGTGCCAGCAGCGTCCGGCAGGGAAGCGAAAAACTGTTTTTT.

This clone is large (0.1 to 1%). This chain uses TRBV7-9 with TRBJ2-7, with TRBD2 as a possible D gene (5 bases). From germline, CDR1 is SEHNR and CDR2 FQNEAQ (reference sequence). This CDR3 has 15 residues. Deletions cut 5 bases from V and 2 bases from J, with 16 bases between. CDR3 bases: TGTGCCAGCAGCCACCCTTGGACTGCGCCCTACGAGCAGTACTTC. Protein: CASSHPWTAPYEQYF.

This chain connects TRBV29-1 to TRBJ1-1, with a weak D call TRBD1 (5 bases). The CDR3 is 16 residues long. V was cut by 4 bases and J by 3 bases, with 21 bases left in between. Germline lookup yields CDR1 SQVTM and CDR2 ANQGSEA. The CDR3: CSVGRQGGWEDTEAFF. The CDR3 nucleotides read TGCAGCGTTGGAAGGCAGGGAGGATGGGAGGACACTGAAGCTTTCTTT.

The chain has TRBV11-2 and TRBJ1-2, with D possibly matching TRBD1 (5 bases). Germline assignment: CDR1 SGHAT and CDR2 FQNNGV. V gave up 1 base and J gave up 4 bases, with 7 bases separating them. This CDR3 has 13 amino acids. Written as DNA, the CDR3 is TGTGCCAGCAGCTTAGCAGGGTCCTATGGCTACACCTTC. Amino acids: CASSLAGSYGYTF.

This clone was recorded once. This chain links TRBV4-1 with TRBJ2-3; weak D call: TRBD2 (5 bases). V lost 1 base and J 1 base, leaving 12 bases between the germline ends. CDR1 MGHRA and CDR2 YSYEKL come from the germline V gene. The CDR3 contains 16 residues. CDR3 region: CASSQVASGRTDTQYF. The CDR3 DNA reads TGCGCCAGCAGCCAAGTTGCGAGCGGCCGCACAGATACGCAGTATTTT.

Regarding this clone: At one of its ends the junction is not consistent with the germline gene, which may arise from a read error. This chain joins TRBV25-1 and TRBJ1-1; D ambiguous. The CDR3 totals 16 residues. Germline CDR1 reads MGHDK; CDR2 reads SYGVNS. CDR3 loop: CAGSEFSGGRNTEAFF. CDR3 nucleotide sequence: TGTGCCGGCAGTGAATTTTCGGGCGGGAGAAACACTGAAGCTTTCTTT. Full variable domain (missing parts from reference TRBV25-1 and TRBJ1-1): EADIYQTPRYLVIGTGKKITLECSQTMGHDKMYWYQQDPGMELHLIHYSYGVNSTEKGDLSSESTVSRIRTEHFPLTLESARPSHTSQYLCAGSEFSGGRNTEAFFGQGTRLTVV.

The chain joins TRBV25-1 to TRBJ2-3; 14 bases are shared with TRBD2. The length of the CDR3 is 16 residues. Germline V CDR1 and CDR2: MGHDK, SYGVNS. The ends lost 5 bases at V and 6 bases at J; junction bases unmatched: 7. The DNA for the CDR3 is TGTGCCAGCAGTTCTCGGACTAGCGGGAGGTCCGATACGCAGTATTTT. Its translation is CASSSRTSGRSDTQYF.

The chain joins TRBV27 to TRBJ2-7; TRBD1 is a possible D gene (6 bases). This CDR3 region has 13 residues. V lost 3 bases and J lost 2, with 8 bases in between. CDR1 is MNHEY and CDR2 is SMNVEV in the germline V gene (reference sequence). The CDR3 DNA reads as TGTGCCAGCAGTTTCGGACAGACCTACGAGCAGTACTTC. This codes for CASSFGQTYEQYF.

The chain recombines TRBV5-1 with TRBJ2-2, with 9 nucleotides matching TRBD2. CDR3 length: 16 residues. Germline CDR1 SGHRS, CDR2 YFSETQ. V lost 1 base and J lost 4; bases outside the gene matches: 5. This CDR3 is CASSLRASGTTGELFF. The CDR3 coding sequence is TGCGCCAGCAGCTTGCGGGCTAGCGGGACCACCGGGGAGCTGTTTTTT.

This chain uses TRBV7-9 with TRBJ2-5, with 7 bases identical to TRBD1. Germline CDR1 is SEHNR and CDR2 is FQNEAQ (reference sequence). The CDR3 runs 14 residues. The trim removed 5 bases at V and 2 bases at J, leaving 5 bases unmatched. The CDR3 sequence is CASSPPTGQETQYF. The DNA for the CDR3 is TGTGCCAGCAGCCCCCCGACAGGGCAAGAGACCCAGTACTTC.

The chain is built from TRBV5-1 and TRBJ1-2, with D possibly being TRBD1 (6 bases). The CDR3 covers 18 residues. Trimming took off 7 bases at V and 6 bases at J, with 31 bases between the two ends. Germline loops: CDR1 SGHRS, CDR2 YFSETQ. The CDR3 DNA follows: TGCGCCAGCCCCTTGCGGTTATCTGGGGATATACAGGGAGATGGCTACACCTTC. Its protein is CASPLRLSGDIQGDGYTF.